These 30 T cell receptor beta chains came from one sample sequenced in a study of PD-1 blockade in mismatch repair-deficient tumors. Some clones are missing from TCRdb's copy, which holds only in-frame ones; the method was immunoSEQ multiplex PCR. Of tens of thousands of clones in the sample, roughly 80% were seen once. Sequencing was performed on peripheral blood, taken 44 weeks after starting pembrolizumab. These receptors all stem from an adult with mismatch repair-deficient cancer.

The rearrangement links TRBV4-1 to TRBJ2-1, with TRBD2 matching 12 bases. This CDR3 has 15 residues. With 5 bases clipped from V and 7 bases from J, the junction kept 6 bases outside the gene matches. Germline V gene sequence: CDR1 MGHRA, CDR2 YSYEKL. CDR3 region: CASSKTSGSENEQFF. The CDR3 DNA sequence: TGCGCCAGCAGCAAGACTAGCGGGAGTGAGAATGAGCAGTTCTTC.

The DNA of the CDR3 is TGTGCCAGCAGCTTAACGAGCGAACTAGCGGGAGGGAGCATCTTCTTC. This translates into CASSLTSELAGGSIFF. The J gene is TRBJ2-1, the V gene TRBV7-3, with TRBD2 identical over 13 bases. Germline V gene data show CDR1 as SGHTA and CDR2 as FQGTGA. This CDR3 is 16 amino acids long. The J segment lost 16 bases and the V segment lost 0 bases, leaving 12 bases of the junction unmatched.

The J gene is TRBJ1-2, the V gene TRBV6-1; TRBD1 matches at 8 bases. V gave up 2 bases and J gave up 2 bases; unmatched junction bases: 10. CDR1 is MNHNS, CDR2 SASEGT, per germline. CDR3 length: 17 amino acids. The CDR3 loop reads CASSETGQGKWNYGYTF. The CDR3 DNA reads TGTGCCAGCAGTGAAACAGGACAGGGAAAATGGAACTATGGCTACACCTTC.

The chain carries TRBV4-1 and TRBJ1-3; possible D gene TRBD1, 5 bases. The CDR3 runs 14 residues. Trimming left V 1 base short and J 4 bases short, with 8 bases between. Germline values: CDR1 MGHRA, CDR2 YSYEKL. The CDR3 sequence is CASSQAGRGNTIYF. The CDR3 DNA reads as TGCGCCAGCAGCCAAGCAGGGAGAGGAAACACCATATATTTT.

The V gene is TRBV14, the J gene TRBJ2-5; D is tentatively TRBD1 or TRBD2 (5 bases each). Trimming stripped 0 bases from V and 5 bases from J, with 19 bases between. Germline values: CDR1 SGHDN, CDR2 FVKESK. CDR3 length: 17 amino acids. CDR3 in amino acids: CASSQELRVIGTETQYF. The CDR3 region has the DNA TGTGCCAGCAGCCAAGAGTTGCGGGTTATCGGGACGGAGACCCAGTACTTC. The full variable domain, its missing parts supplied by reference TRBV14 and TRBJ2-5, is EAGVTQFPSHSVIEKGQTVTLRCDPISGHDNLYWYRRVMGKEIKFLLHFVKESKQDESGMPNNRFLAERTGGTYSTLKVQPAELEDSGVYFCASSQELRVIGTETQYFGPGTRLLVL.

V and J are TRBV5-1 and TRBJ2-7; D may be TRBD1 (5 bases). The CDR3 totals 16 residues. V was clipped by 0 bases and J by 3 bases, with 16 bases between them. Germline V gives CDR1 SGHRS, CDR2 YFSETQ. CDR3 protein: CASSLEGTRGIYEQYF. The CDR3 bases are TGCGCCAGCAGCTTGGAAGGAACAAGGGGAATCTACGAGCAGTACTTC.

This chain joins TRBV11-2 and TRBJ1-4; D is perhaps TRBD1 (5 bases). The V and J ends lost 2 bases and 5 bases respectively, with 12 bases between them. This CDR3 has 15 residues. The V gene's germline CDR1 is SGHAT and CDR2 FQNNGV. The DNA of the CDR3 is TGTGCCAGCAGCTTAAACCAGGGAAAAAATGAAAAACTGTTTTTT. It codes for CASSLNQGKNEKLFF.

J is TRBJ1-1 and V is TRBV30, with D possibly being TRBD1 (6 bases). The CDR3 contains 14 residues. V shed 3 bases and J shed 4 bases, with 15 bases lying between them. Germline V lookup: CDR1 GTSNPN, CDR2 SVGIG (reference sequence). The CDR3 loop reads CAWSRVGGPTEAFF. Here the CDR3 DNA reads TGTGCCTGGAGCCGAGTCGGGGGGCCCACTGAAGCTTTCTTT.

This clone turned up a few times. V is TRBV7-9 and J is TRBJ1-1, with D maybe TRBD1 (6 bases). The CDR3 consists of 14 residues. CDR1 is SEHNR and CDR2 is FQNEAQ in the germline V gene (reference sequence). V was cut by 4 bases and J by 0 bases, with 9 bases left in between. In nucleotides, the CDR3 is TGTGCCAGCAGCTCGACAGGTTTGAACACTGAAGCTTTCTTT. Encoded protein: CASSSTGLNTEAFF. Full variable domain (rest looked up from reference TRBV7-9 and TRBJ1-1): DTGVSQNPRHKITKRGQNVTFRCDPISEHNRLYWYRQTLGQGPEFLTYFQNEAQLEKSRLLSDRFSAERPKGSFSTLEIQRTEQGDSAMYLCASSSTGLNTEAFFGQGTRLTVV.

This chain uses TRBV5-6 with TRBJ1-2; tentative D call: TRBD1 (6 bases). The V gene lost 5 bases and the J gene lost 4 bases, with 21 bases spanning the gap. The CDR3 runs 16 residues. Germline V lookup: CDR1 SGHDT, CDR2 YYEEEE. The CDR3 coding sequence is TGTGCCAGCAGTGGGCCTTGGGGGGCGCAGAGCTATGGCTACACCTTC. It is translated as CASSGPWGAQSYGYTF.

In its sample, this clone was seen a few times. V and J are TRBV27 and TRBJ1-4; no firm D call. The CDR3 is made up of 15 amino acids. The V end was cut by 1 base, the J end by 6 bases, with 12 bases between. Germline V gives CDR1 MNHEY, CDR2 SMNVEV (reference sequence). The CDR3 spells CASSLFGRWDEKLFF. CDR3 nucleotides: TGTGCCAGCAGTTTATTTGGGAGGTGGGATGAAAAACTGTTTTTT.

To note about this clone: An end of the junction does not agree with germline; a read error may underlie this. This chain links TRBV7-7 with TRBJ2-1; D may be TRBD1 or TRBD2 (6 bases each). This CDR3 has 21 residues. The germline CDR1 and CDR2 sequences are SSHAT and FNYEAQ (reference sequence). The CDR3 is CASSLAVAGPLEGGPYNEQFF. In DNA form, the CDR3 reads TGTGCTAGCAGCTTAGCAGTTGCGGGACCTCTAGAGGGGGGCCCCTACAATGAGCAGTTCTTC.

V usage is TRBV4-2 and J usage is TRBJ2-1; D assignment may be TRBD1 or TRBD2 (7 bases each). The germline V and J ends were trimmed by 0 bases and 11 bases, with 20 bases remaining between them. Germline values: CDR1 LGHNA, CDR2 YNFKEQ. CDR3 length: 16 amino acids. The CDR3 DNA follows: TGTGCCAGCAGCCAAGATTTTGGAGGCCAGGGGGGGCAGCAGTTCTTC. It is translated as CASSQDFGGQGGQQFF.

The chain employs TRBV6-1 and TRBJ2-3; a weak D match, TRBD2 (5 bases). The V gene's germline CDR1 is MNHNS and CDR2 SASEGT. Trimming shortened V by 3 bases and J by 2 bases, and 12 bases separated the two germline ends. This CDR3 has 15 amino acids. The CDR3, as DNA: TGTGCCAGCAGTGACAGCTTCGGGGTCACAGATACGCAGTATTTT. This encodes CASSDSFGVTDTQYF.

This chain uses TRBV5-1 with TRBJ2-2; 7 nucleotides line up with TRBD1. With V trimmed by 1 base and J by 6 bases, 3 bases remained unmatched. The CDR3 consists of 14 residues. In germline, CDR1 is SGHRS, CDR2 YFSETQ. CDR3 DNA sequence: TGCGCCAGCAGCTTGACAGGGGATGCCGGGGAGCTGTTTTTT. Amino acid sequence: CASSLTGDAGELFF.

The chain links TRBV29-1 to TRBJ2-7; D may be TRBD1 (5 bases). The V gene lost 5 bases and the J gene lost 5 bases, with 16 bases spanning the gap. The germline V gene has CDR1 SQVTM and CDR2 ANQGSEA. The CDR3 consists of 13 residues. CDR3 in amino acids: CSVFRAGGHEQYF. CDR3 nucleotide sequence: TGCAGCGTTTTCAGGGCAGGTGGGCACGAGCAGTACTTC.

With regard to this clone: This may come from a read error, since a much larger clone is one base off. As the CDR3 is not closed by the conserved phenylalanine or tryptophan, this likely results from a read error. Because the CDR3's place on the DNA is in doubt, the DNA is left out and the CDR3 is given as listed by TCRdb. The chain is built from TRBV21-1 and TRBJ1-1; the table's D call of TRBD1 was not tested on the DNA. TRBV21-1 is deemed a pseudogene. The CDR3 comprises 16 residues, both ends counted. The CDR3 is CASSTPGDRGDTEAFL.

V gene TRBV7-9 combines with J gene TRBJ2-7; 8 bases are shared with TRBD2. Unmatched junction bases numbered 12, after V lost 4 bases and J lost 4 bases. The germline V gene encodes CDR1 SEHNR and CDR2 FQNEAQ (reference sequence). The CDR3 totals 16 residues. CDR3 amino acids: CASSSWGSREGYEQYF. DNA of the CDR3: TGTGCCAGCAGCTCGTGGGGGAGTCGGGAGGGTTACGAGCAGTACTTC. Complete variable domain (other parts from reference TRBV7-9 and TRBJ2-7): DTGVSQNPRHKITKRGQNVTFRCDPISEHNRLYWYRQTLGQGPEFLTYFQNEAQLEKSRLLSDRFSAERPKGSFSTLEIQRTEQGDSAMYLCASSSWGSREGYEQYFGPGTRLTVT.

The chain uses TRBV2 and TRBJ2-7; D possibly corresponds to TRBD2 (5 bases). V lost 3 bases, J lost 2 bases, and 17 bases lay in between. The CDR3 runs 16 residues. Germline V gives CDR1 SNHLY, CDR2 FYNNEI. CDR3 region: CASSEIPADGTYEQYF. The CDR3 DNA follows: TGTGCCAGCAGTGAGATCCCAGCGGATGGAACCTACGAGCAGTACTTC.

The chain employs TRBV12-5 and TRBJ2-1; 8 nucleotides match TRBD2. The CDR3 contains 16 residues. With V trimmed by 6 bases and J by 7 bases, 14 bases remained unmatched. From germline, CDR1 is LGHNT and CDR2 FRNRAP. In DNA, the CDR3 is TGTGCTAGTGGACCCCCGAGCGGGAGATTGAAGAATGAGCAGTTCTTC. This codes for CASGPPSGRLKNEQFF.

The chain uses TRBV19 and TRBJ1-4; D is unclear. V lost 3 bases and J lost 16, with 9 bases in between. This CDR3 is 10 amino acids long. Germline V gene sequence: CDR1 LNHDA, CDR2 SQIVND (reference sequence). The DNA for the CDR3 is TGTGCCAGTAGTATTAGAAACACGTTTTTT. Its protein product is CASSIRNTFF. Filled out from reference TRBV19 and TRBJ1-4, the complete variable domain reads DGGITQSPKYLFRKEGQNVTLSCEQNLNHDAMYWYRQDPGQGLRLIYYSQIVNDFQKGDIAEGYSVSREKKESFPLTVTSAQKNPTAFYLCASSIRNTFFGSGTQLSVL.

CDR3 loop: CASSIGGGDTQYF. The CDR3 bases are TGTGCCAGTAGTATAGGGGGGGGAGATACGCAGTATTTT. The genes are TRBV19 and TRBJ2-3; 7 bases are shared with TRBD2. Germline V gene lookup returns CDR1 LNHDA and CDR2 SQIVND (reference sequence). Trimming removed 1 base from V and 5 bases from J; junction bases left unmatched: 0. The CDR3 is 13 amino acids.

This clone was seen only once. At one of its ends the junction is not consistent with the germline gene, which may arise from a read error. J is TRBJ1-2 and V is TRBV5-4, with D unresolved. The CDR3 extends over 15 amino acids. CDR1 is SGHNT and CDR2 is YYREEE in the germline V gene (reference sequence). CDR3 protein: CASSQEGYSNYGYTF. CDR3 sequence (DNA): TGCGCCAGCAGCCAAGAGGGTTACTCTAACTATGGCTACACCTTC.

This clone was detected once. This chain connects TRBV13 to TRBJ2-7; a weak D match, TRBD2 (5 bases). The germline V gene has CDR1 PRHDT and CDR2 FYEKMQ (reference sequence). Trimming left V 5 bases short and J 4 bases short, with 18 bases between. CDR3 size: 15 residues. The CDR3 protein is CASSHTPDSAYEQYF. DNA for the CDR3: TGTGCCAGCAGCCATACCCCCGATAGCGCGTACGAGCAGTACTTC.

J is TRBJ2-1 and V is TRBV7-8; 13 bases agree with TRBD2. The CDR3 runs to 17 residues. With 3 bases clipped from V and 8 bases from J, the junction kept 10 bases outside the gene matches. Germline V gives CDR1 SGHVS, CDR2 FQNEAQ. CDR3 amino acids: CASSLGTSGRAEDEQFF. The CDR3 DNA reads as TGTGCCAGCAGCTTGGGTACTAGCGGGAGGGCTGAGGATGAGCAGTTCTTC.

CDR3 coding DNA: TGTGCTAGTGGTTCGGGTGGTAATGAGCAGTTCTTC. Protein product: CASGSGGNEQFF. This rearrangement joins TRBV12-5 to TRBJ2-1; D gene uncertain. The CDR3 has 12 amino acids. V was clipped by 4 bases and J by 7 bases, with 8 bases between them. Germline assignment: CDR1 LGHNT and CDR2 FRNRAP.

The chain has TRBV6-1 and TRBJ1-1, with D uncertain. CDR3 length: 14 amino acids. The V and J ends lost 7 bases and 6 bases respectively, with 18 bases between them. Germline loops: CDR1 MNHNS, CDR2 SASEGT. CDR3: CASNTDLFRPEAFF. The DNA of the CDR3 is TGTGCCAGCAACACGGACCTTTTCCGTCCTGAAGCTTTCTTT.

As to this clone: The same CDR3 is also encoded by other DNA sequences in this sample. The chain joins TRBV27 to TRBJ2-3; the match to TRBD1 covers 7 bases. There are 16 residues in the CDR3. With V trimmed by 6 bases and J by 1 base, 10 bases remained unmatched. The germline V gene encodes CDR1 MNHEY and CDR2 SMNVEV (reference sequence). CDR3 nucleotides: TGTGCCAGCAGCCGAATTCCGGGACAGCGCACAGATACGCAGTATTTT. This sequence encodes CASSRIPGQRTDTQYF.

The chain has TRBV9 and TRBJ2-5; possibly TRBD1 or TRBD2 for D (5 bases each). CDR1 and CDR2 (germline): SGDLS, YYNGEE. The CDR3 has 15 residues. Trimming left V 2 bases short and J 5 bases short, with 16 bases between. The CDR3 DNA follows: TGTGCCAGCAGCGTGGCCGGGCAGGGCGGGGAGACCCAGTACTTC. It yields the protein CASSVAGQGGETQYF. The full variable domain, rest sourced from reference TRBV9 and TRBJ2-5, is DSGVTQTPKHLITATGQRVTLRCSPRSGDLSVYWYQQSLDQGLQFLIQYYNGEERAKGNILERFSAQQFPDLHSELNLSSLELGDSALYFCASSVAGQGGETQYFGPGTRLLVL.

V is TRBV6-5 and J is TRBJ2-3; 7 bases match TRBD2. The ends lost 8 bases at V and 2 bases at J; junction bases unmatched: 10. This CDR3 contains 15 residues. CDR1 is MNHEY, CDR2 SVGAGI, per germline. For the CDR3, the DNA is TGTGCCAGCCAGACGGGCGGGAGACCCACAGATACGCAGTATTTT. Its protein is CASQTGGRPTDTQYF.